Reported below is one T cell receptor beta chain. The sample originates from a study of cytotoxic CD8 clonotypes in ibrutinib-treated CLL. In the study overall: Response specimens were obtained following a median treatment duration of 12 months, with a range of 6 to 36.

TCRdb keeps only in-frame clones here, not all; method: immunoSEQ multiplex PCR. Among roughly 51,000 clones, approximately 50% were seen once, and the ten largest hold approximately 32%. Looked up from germline, CDR1 is MDHEN and CDR2 is SYDVKM. Losses at the gene ends were 6 bases for V and 7 bases for J; bases not matched to a gene: 12. The CDR3 is 16 residues long. The chain has TRBV28 and TRBJ2-1; 10 bases match TRBD2. Here the sequenced sample was PBMCs, taken after 12 months of ibrutinib treatment. This TCR came from a human donor with chronic lymphocytic leukemia. The CDR3 DNA sequence: TGTGCCAGCAGAGTTTGGGGGACTAGCGCTGGGAATGAGCAGTTCTTC. Its translation: CASRVWGTSAGNEQFF.